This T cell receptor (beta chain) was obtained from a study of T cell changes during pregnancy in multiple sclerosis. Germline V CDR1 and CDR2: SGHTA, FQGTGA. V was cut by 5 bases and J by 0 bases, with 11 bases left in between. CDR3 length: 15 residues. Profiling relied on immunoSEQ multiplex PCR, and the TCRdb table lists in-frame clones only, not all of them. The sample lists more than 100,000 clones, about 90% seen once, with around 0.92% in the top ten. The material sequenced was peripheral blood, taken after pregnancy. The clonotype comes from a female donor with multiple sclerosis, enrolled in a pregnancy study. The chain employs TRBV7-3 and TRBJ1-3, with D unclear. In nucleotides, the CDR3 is TGTGCCAGCAGCGCCCTCCCCAGCTCTGGAAACACCATATATTTT. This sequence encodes CASSALPSSGNTIYF.